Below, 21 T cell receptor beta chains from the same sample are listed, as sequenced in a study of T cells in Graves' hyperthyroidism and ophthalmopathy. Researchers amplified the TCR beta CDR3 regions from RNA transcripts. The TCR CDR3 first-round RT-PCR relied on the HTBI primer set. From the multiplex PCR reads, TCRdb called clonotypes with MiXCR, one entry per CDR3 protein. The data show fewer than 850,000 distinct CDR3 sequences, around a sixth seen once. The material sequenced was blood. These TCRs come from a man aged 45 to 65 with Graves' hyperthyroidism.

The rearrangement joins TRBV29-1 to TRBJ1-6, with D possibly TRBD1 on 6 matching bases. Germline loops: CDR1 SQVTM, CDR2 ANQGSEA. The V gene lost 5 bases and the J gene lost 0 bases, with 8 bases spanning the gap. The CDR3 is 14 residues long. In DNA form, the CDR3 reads TGCAGCGTTATGGACAGCTCCTATAATTCACCCCTCCACTTT. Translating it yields CSVMDSSYNSPLHF.

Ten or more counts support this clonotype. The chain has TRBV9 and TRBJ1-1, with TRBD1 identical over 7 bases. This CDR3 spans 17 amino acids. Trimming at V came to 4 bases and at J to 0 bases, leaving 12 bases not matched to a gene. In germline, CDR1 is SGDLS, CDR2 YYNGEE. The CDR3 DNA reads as TGTGCCAGCAGCACCTCCCGGGACAGAGAGATGAACACTGAAGCTTTCTTT. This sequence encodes CASSTSRDREMNTEAFF.

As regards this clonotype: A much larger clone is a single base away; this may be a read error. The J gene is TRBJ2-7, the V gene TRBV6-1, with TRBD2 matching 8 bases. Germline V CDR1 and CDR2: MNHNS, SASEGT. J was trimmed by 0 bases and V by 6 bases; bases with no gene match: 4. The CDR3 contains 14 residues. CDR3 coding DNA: TGTGCCAGCAGAATTAGCGGGACCTCCTACGAGCAGTACTTC. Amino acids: CASRISGTSYEQYF.

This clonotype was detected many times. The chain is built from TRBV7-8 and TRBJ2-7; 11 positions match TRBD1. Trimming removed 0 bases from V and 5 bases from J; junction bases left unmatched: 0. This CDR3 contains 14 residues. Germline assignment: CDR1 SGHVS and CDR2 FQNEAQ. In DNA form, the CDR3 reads TGTGCCAGCAGCTTAGCGGGACAGGGGGACGAGCAGTACTTC. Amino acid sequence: CASSLAGQGDEQYF.

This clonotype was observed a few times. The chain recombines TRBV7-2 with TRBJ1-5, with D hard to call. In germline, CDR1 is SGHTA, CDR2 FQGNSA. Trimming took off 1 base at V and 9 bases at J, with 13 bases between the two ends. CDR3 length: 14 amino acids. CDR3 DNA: TGTGCCAGCAGCTTAGGACTAGGCTTGGGGCCCCAGCATTTT. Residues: CASSLGLGLGPQHF.

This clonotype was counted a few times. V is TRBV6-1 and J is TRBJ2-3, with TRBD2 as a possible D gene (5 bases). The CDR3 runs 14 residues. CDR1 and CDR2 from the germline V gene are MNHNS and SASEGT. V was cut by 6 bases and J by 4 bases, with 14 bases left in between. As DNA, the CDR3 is TGTGCCAGCAGAGATCGCGGGTTCGCAGATACGCAGTATTTT. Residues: CASRDRGFADTQYF.

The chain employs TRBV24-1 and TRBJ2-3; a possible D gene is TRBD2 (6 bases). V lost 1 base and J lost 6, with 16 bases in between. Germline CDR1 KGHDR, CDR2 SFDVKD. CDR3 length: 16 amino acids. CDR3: CATSDFRTTGADTQYF. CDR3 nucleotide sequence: TGTGCCACCAGTGATTTTAGGACTACCGGGGCGGATACGCAGTATTTT.

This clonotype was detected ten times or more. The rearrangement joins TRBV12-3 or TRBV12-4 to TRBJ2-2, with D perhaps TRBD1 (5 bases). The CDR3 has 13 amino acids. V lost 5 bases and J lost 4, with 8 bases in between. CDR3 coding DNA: TGTGCCAGCAGTCTAGGGGTCACCGGGGAGCTGTTTTTT. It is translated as CASSLGVTGELFF.

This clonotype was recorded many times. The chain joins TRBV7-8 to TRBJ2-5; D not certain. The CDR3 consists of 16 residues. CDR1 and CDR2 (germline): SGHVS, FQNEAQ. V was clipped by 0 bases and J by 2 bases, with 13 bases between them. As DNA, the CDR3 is TGTGCCAGCAGCTTAGCCCCGGCCAGGACGCAAGAGACCCAGTACTTC. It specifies CASSLAPARTQETQYF.

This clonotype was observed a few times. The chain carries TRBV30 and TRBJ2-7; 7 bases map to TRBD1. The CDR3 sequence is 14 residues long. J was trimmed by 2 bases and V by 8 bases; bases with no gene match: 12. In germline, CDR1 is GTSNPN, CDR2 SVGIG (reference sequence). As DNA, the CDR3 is TGTGCCGTTAACCGGGACAGTTTCCCCTACGAGCAGTACTTC. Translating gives CAVNRDSFPYEQYF.

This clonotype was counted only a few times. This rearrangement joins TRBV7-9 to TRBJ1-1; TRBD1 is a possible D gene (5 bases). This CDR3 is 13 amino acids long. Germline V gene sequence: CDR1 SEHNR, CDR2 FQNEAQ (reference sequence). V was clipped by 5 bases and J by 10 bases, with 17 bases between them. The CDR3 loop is CASSHSWAGGAFF. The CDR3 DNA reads TGTGCCAGCAGCCACTCTTGGGCGGGGGGAGCTTTCTTT.

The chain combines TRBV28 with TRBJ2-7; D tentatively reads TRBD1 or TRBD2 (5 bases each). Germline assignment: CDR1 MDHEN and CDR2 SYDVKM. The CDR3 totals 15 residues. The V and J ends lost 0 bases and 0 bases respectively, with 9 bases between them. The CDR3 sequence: CASSLWGESSYEQYF. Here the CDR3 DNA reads TGTGCCAGCAGTTTATGGGGGGAGAGCTCCTACGAGCAGTACTTC.

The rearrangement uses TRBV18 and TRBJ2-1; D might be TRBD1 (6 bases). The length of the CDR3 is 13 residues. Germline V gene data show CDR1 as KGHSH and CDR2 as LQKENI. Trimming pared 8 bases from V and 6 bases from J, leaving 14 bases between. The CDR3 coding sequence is TGTGCCAGCCGAGCCGGACAGACCAATGAGCAGTTCTTC. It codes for CASRAGQTNEQFF.

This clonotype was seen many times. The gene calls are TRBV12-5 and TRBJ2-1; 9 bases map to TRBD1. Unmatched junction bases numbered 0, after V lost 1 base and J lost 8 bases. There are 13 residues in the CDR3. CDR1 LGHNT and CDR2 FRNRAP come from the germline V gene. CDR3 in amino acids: CASGLGQGDEQFF. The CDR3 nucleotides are TGTGCTAGTGGTTTGGGACAGGGGGATGAGCAGTTCTTC.

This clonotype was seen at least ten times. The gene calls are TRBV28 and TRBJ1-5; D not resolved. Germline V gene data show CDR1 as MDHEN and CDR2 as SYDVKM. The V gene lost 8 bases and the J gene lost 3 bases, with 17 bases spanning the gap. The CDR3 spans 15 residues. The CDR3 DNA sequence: TGTGCCAGCTCCCCGTTGGATGGGAACAATCAGCCCCAGCATTTT. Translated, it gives CASSPLDGNNQPQHF.

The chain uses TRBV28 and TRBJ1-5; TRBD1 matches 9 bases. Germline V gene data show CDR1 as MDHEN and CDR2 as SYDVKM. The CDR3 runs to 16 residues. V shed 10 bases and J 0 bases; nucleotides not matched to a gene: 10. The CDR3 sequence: CATLDRGAYSNQPQHF. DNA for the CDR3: TGTGCCACCCTAGACAGGGGGGCGTATAGCAATCAGCCCCAGCATTTT.

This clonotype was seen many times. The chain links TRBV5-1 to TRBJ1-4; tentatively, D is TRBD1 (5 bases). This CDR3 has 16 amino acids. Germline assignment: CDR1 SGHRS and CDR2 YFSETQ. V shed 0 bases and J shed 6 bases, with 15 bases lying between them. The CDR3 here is CASSLAGAAPHEKLFF. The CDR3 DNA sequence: TGCGCCAGCAGCTTGGCTGGGGCAGCCCCGCATGAAAAACTGTTTTTT.

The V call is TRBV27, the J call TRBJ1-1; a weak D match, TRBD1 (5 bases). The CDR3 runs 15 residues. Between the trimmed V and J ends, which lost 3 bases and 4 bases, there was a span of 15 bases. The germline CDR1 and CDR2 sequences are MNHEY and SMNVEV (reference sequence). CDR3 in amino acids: CASSFPGGSLTEAFF. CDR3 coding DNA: TGTGCCAGCAGTTTCCCGGGGGGGTCTCTCACTGAAGCTTTCTTT.

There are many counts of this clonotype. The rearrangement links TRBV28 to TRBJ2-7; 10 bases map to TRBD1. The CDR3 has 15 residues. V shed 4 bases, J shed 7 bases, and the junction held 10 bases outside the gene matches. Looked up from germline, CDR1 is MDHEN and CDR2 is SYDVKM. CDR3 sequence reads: CASSSPGQGDWEQYF. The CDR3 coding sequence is TGTGCCAGCAGTTCCCCTGGACAGGGGGATTGGGAGCAGTACTTC.

This chain's CDR3 is CASRRRVRGAGVGDTQYF. The CDR3 DNA reads TGTGCCAGCAGGCGTAGGGTCCGTGGAGCGGGAGTGGGAGATACGCAGTATTTT. The chain recombines TRBV28 with TRBJ2-3, with 8 bases fitting TRBD2. The V gene's germline CDR1 is MDHEN and CDR2 SYDVKM. V lost 6 bases, J lost 5 bases, and 19 bases stayed unmatched. This CDR3 has 18 amino acids.

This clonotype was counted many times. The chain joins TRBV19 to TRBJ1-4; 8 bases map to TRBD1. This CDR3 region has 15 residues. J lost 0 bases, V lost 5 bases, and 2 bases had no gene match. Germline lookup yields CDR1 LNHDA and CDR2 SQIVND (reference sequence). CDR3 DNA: TGTGCCAGTAGTTGGGGACAGGCAACTAATGAAAAACTGTTTTTT. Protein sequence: CASSWGQATNEKLFF.